The source of this TCR beta chain is a study of T cell changes during pregnancy in multiple sclerosis. TCRdb's copy holds only in-frame clones and misses some; the assay was immunoSEQ multiplex PCR. The sample yields about 67,000 clones, 92% seen once. Sample: peripheral blood, taken in the second trimester of pregnancy. The receptor was isolated from a female donor in good health, enrolled as a control in a pregnancy study.

CDR3 sequence: CASSSRTSGWRDTQYF. As DNA, the CDR3 is TGTGCCAGCAGCTCTAGGACTAGCGGCTGGCGTGATACGCAGTATTTT. This chain joins TRBV7-8 and TRBJ2-3; TRBD2 aligns across 10 bases. The CDR3 loop spans 16 amino acids. The germline V gene encodes CDR1 SGHVS and CDR2 FQNEAQ. Trimming took 4 bases from V and 6 from J; bases not matched to a gene: 10.